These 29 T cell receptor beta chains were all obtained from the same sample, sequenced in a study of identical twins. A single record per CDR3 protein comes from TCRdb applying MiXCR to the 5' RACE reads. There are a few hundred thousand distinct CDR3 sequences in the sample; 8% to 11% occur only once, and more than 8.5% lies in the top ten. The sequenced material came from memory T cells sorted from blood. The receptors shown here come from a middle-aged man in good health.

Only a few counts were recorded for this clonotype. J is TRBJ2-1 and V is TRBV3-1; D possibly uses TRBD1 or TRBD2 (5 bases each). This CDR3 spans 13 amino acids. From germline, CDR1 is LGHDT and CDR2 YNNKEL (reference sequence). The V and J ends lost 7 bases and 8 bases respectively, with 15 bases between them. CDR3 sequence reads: CASTGTVEDEQFF. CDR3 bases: TGTGCCAGCACCGGGACGGTGGAGGATGAGCAGTTCTTC.

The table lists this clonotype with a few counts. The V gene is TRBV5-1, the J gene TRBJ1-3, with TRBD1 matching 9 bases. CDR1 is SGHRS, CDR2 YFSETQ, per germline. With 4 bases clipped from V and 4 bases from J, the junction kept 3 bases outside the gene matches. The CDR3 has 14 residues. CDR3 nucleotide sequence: TGCGCCAGCAGCCCAGGACAGGGGGGAAACACCATATATTTT. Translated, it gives CASSPGQGGNTIYF.

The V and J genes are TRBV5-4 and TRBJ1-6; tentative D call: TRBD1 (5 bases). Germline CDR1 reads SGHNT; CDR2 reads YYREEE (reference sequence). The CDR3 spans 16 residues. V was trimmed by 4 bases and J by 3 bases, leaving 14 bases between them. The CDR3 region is CASSTPGTDYNSPLHF. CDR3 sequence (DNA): TGTGCCAGCAGCACCCCCGGGACGGACTATAATTCACCCCTCCACTTT.

The CDR3 DNA follows: TGTGCCAGCAGTGTGGGGTTCAACGAGCAGTACTTC. It encodes CASSVGFNEQYF. The chain employs TRBV6-2 or TRBV6-3 and TRBJ2-7; D gene uncertain. V gave up 5 bases and J gave up 5 bases, with 10 bases separating them. This CDR3 contains 12 residues. In germline, CDR1 is MNHEY, CDR2 SVGEGT.

The CDR3 region has the DNA TGTGCCAGCAGTTCGCGGCAGGGAACCCAGCCCCAGCATTTT. It yields the protein CASSSRQGTQPQHF. The V gene is TRBV6-9, the J gene TRBJ1-5; tentatively, D is TRBD1 (5 bases). The length of the CDR3 is 14 residues. Germline V CDR1 and CDR2: MNHGY, SVAAGI. Between the trimmed V and J ends, which lost 4 bases and 7 bases, there was a span of 14 bases.

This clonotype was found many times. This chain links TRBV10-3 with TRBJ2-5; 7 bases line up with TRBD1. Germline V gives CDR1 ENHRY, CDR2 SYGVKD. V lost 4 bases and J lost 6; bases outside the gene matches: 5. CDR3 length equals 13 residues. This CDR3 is CAISVQGMQTQYF. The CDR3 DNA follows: TGTGCCATCAGTGTACAGGGGATGCAGACCCAGTACTTC.

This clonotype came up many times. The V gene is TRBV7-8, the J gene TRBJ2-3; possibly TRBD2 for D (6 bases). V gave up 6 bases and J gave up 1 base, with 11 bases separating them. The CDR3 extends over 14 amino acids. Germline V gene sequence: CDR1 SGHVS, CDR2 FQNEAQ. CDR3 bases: TGTGCCAGCAGGGGAGGACGGGGCACAGATACGCAGTATTTT. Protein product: CASRGGRGTDTQYF.

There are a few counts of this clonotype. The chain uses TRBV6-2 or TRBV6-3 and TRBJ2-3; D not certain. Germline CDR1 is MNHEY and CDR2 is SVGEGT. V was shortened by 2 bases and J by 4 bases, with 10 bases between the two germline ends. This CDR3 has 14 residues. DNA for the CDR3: TGTGCCAGCAGTTACAGTGCGTCGCCAGATACGCAGTATTTT. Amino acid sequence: CASSYSASPDTQYF.

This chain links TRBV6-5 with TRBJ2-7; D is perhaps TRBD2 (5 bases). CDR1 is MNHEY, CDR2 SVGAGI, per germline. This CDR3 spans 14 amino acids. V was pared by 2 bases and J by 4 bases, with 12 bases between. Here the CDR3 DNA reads TGTGCCAGCAGTTACGGTCTAGCATCATACGAGCAGTACTTC. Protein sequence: CASSYGLASYEQYF.

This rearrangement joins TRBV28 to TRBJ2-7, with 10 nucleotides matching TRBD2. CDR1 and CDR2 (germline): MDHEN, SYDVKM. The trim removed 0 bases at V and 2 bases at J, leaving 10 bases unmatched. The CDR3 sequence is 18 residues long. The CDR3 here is CASSLWTSLAGEPYEQYF. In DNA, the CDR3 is TGTGCCAGCAGTTTATGGACCTCCCTAGCGGGAGAGCCCTACGAGCAGTACTTC.

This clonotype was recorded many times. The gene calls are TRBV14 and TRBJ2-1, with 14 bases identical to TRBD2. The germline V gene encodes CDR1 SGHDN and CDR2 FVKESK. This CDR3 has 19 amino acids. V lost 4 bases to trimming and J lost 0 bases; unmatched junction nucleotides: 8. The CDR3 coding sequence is TGTGCCAGCAGCCGATGGACTAGCGGGAGGTTAAGCTCCTACAATGAGCAGTTCTTC. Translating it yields CASSRWTSGRLSSYNEQFF.

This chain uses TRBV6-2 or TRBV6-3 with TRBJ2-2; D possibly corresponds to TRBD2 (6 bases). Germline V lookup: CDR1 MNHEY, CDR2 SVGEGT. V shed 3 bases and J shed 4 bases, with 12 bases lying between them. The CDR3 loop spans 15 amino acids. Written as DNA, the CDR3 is TGTGCCAGCAGTTATGTGGAGGGCCTCACCGGGGAGCTGTTTTTT. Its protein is CASSYVEGLTGELFF.

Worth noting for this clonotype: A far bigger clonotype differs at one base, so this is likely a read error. The CDR3 loop is CASSLGQGIEAFF. The CDR3 DNA sequence: TGTGCCAGCAGCTTAGGACAGGGGATTGAAGCTTTCTTT. The chain uses TRBV7-3 and TRBJ1-1, with 9 positions matching TRBD1. V shed 2 bases and J 7 bases; nucleotides not matched to a gene: 2. In germline, CDR1 is SGHTA, CDR2 FQGTGA. The CDR3 covers 13 residues. The entire variable domain, with the rest obtained from reference TRBV7-3 and TRBJ1-1, is as follows: GAGVSQTPSNKVTEKGKYVELRCDPISGHTALYWYRQSLGQGPEFLIYFQGTGAADDSGLPNDRFFAVRPEGSVSTLKIQRTERGDSAVYLCASSLGQGIEAFFGQGTRLTVV.

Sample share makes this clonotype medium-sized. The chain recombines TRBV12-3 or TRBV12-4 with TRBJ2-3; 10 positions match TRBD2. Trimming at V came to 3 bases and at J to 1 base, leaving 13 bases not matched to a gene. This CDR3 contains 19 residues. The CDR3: CASSFFPSGRRDRTDTQYF. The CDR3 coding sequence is TGTGCCAGCAGTTTTTTTCCTAGCGGGAGACGGGATCGCACAGATACGCAGTATTTT.

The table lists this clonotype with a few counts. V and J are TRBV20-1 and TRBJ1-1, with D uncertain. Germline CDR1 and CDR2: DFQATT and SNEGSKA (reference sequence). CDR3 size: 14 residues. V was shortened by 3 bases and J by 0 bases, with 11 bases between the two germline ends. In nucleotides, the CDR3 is TGCAGTGCTAGGTGGCAGAGGATGAACACTGAAGCTTTCTTT. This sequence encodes CSARWQRMNTEAFF.

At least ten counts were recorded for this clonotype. CDR3 loop: CASSLGAGVYEQYF. The CDR3 bases are TGTGCCAGCAGCTTAGGAGCGGGAGTCTACGAGCAGTACTTC. The chain carries TRBV7-8 and TRBJ2-7; 8 positions match TRBD2. The trim removed 1 base at V and 3 bases at J, leaving 2 bases unmatched. There are 14 residues in the CDR3. From germline, CDR1 is SGHVS and CDR2 FQNEAQ.

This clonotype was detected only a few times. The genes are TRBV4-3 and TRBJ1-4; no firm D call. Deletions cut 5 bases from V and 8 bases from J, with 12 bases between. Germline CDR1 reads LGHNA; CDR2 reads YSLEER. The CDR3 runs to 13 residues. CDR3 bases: TGCGCCAGCAGCAAAAGGACGGGGGAAAAACTGTTTTTT. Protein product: CASSKRTGEKLFF.

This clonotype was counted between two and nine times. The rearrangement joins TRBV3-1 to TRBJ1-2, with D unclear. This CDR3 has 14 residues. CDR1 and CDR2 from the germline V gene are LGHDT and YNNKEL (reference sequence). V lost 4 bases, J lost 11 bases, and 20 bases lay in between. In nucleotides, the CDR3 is TGTGCCAGCAGCCGGGAGGGTTCCTTAATCGGATACACCTTC. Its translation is CASSREGSLIGYTF.

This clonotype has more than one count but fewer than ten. The CDR3 bases are TGTGCCAGCAGCTTAGGTGGGACCCAACACGAGCAGTACTTC. This sequence encodes CASSLGGTQHEQYF. This sequence joins TRBV7-2 and TRBJ2-7; D may correspond to TRBD1 or TRBD2 (5 bases each). The CDR3 loop spans 14 amino acids. The germline CDR1 and CDR2 sequences are SGHTA and FQGNSA. The ends were cut back, 1 base at V and 5 bases at J, with 12 bases in the middle. The variable domain in full, with the rest retrieved from reference TRBV7-2 and TRBJ2-7, is GAGVSQSPSNKVTEKGKDVELRCDPISGHTALYWYRQSLGQGLEFLIYFQGNSAPDKSGLPSDRFSAERTGGSVSTLTIQRTQQEDSAVYLCASSLGGTQHEQYFGPGTRLTVT.

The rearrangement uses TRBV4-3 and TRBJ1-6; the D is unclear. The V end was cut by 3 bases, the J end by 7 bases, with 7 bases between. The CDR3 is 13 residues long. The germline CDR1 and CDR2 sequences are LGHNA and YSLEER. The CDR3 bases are TGCGCCAGCAGCCAGGCGGGAAATTCACCCCTCCACTTT. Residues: CASSQAGNSPLHF.

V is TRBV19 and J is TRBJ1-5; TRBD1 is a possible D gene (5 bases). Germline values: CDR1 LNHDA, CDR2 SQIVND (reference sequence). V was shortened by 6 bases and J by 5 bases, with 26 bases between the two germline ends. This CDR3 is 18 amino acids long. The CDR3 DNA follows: TGTGCCAGTAGAGCTGCGTCGGATAGTGACAGTGTGGATCAGCCCCAGCATTTT. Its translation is CASRAASDSDSVDQPQHF.

Here the CDR3 DNA reads TGCAGTGCTAGTCGGGTTAGCGGGACAGATACGCAGTATTTT. Protein sequence: CSASRVSGTDTQYF. J is TRBJ2-3 and V is TRBV20-1, with 7 bases aligning to TRBD2. The trim removed 3 bases at V and 3 bases at J, leaving 6 bases unmatched. The CDR3 runs 14 residues. Germline V gives CDR1 DFQATT, CDR2 SNEGSKA (reference sequence).

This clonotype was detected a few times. CDR3 amino acids: CAWSVSVMKFF. Written as DNA, the CDR3 is TGTGCCTGGAGTGTCTCAGTGATGAAGTTCTTC. V gene TRBV30 combines with J gene TRBJ2-1; D remains unclear. Germline V gives CDR1 GTSNPN, CDR2 SVGIG (reference sequence). V was cut by 0 bases and J by 14 bases, with 11 bases left in between. The CDR3 totals 11 residues.

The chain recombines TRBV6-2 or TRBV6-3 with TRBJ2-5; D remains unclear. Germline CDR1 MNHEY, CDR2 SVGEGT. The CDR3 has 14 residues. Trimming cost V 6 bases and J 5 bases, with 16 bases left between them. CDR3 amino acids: CASSHQKTWETQYF. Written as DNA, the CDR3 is TGTGCCAGCAGCCACCAGAAGACCTGGGAGACCCAGTACTTC.

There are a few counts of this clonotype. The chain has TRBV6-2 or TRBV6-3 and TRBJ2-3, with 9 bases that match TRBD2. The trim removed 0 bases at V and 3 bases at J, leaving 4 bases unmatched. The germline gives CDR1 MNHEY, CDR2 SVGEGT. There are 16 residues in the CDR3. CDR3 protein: CASSYSRLAVTDTQYF. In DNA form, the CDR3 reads TGTGCCAGCAGTTACTCGAGACTAGCGGTGACAGATACGCAGTATTTT.

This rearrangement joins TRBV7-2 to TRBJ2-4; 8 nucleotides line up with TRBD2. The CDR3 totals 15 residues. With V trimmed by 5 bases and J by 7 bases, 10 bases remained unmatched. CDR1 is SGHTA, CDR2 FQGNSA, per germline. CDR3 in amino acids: CASSRAAGAGNIQYF. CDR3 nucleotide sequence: TGTGCCAGCAGCCGGGCAGCGGGGGCAGGTAACATTCAGTACTTC.

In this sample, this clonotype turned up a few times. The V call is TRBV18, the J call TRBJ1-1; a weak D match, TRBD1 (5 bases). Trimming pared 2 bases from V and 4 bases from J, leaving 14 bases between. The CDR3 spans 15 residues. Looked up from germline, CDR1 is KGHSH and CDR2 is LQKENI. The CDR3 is CASSPGLGASTEAFF. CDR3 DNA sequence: TGTGCCAGCTCACCAGGGTTAGGGGCGAGCACTGAAGCTTTCTTT.

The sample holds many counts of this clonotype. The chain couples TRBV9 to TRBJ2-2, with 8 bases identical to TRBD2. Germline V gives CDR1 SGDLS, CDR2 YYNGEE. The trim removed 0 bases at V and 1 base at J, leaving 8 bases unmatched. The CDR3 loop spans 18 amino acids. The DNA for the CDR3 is TGTGCCAGCAGCGTAGTTGATCTAGCGGGCCTGAACACCGGGGAGCTGTTTTTT. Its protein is CASSVVDLAGLNTGELFF.

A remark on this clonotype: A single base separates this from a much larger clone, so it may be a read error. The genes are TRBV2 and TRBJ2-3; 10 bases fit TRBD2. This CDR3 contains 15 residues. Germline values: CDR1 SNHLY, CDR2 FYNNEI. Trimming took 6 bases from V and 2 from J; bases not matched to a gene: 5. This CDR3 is CASSPGTSDTDTQYF. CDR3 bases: TGTGCCAGCAGCCCCGGGACTAGCGACACAGATACGCAGTATTTT.